This TCR beta chain was found in a study of blood T cell repertoires in COVID-19 (dated by TCRdb to 2019 to 2021). Regarding the study in general: Samples from collaborators originated in the United States, Italy and Spain and spanned both the acute and convalescent phases of COVID-19. Deeply sampled blood TCRbeta repertoires from subjects exposed to, actively infected with, or recovered from COVID-19 were included in the dataset. Where available, HLA class I and class II types were obtained from metadata supplied by the sample provider rather than from assay-based typing. The repertoires were released in a freely available public database meant as a resource for research on the immune response to SARS-CoV-2. A de-identified subject ID, COVID-19 status, age in years and sex were almost always included in the sample metadata. The prospective study material was composed of cDNA or gDNA derived from T cells, B-cell-depleted T cells, or PBMCs. The samples were drawn from the first 160 participants of the ongoing ImmuneRACE study and from some 1,300 subjects provided by 6 global collaborators. What the work shows at the level of the full study, not this receptor alone: The quantity of clinical and demographic metadata differed by source and by participant and was supplied without curation.

TCRbeta CDR3 regions were amplified from genomic DNA using the immunoSEQ Assay, a bias-controlled multiplex PCR. The paper's processing steps were these. The number of nucleated cells in each sample was estimated from the amplification of reference gene primers within the assay. Sequence reads were collapsed and filtered to measure the absolute abundance of every unique TCRbeta CDR3 rearrangement. For each sample, productive Simpson clonality was calculated as the square root of Simpson's diversity index over productive rearrangements. As stored in TCRdb, this immuneACCESS dataset retains in-frame rearrangements with V and J assigned. A fraction of the clones does not appear; measured against another copy, unresolved V genes explain less than half of the discrepancy, and the remainder lacks a known reason. V and J calls and clone size are copied from that table; D and trimming were computed from the DNA. The sample records about 140,000 clones, around 89% of which are singletons. The ten largest clonotypes hold approximately 10% of the sample.

Each collaborating institution followed its own protocols to collect whole blood in K2EDTA tubes. For TCRbeta analysis, collaborator samples were shipped as frozen whole blood, as isolated PBMCs, or as DNA extracted from either sample type. With regard to this clone: No cognate antigen has been identified for it. Base qualities are not recorded, but no much larger clone differs from it by a single base.

Including cysteine and phenylalanine, the CDR3 has 15 amino acids. Just the 45-base CDR3 DNA is kept, in frame starting at base 1. The germline V gene specifies KGHSH as CDR1 and LQKENI as CDR2. Trimming accounts for 6 bases at V and 3 bases at J, while the number of junction bases matched to no gene is 7. The sequenced material came from peripheral blood. The TCR was taken from a woman aged 80 or older with acute or convalescent COVID-19. The receptor chain draws on TRBV18 and TRBJ1-5; TRBD1 aligns with 8 central bases. The CDR3 reads CASSSGQGNNQPQHF. The nucleotide sequence reads as follows: TGTGCCAGCTCGTCAGGACAGGGCAACAATCAGCCCCAGCATTTT. Reference TRBV18 and TRBJ1-5 genes cover what lies past the CDR3, so the full variable domain is NAGVMQNPRHLVRRRGQEARLRCSPMKGHSHVYWYRQLPEEGLKFMVYLQKENIIDESGMPKERFSAEFPKEGPSILRIQQVVRGDSAAYFCASSSGQGNNQPQHFGDGTRLSIL.